This TCR beta chain appears in the sequencing data of a study of blood T cell repertoires in COVID-19. Study context: Samples of COVID-19 (acute and convalescent) were obtained from the United States, Italy and Spain. Sample material is recorded as cDNA or gDNA derived from T cells, B-cell-depleted T cells, or PBMCs.

The repertoire was sequenced with immunoSEQ multiplex PCR; TCRdb's copy has only in-frame clones and lacks some. The table lists approximately 260,000 clones, about 85% of them singletons. Residents of approximately 25 US areas, aged roughly 18 to 90 years, made up the participants. The V segment lost 2 bases and the J segment 3 bases; nucleotides outside the gene matches: 12. The germline V gene has CDR1 SGHTA and CDR2 FQGNSA. The CDR3 is 18 residues long. The TCR originated in a woman between 45 and 65 years old who had been exposed to COVID-19. The specimen sequenced was PBMCs or T cells enriched from blood (not recorded which). The V and J genes are TRBV7-2 and TRBJ2-1; TRBD2 matches 8 bases. The CDR3 sequence: CASSLLPRLAGHYNEQFF. CDR3 sequence (DNA): TGTGCCAGCAGCTTATTACCCCGGCTAGCGGGCCACTACAATGAGCAGTTCTTC.